Listed below are T cell receptor beta chains from one sample, sequenced in a study of cytomegalovirus exposure and HLA in healthy donors. Clones were sequenced by immunoSEQ multiplex PCR, and TCRdb holds only the in-frame ones, with some missing. This table holds roughly 150,000 clones, approximately 86% found once. Sequencing input: PBMCs. The receptors stem from a woman aged 18-29 years in good health and CMV-seronegative. The CDR3 runs from the conserved cysteine through the conserved F or W. D genes are given only for firm matches. Clone size is not always given. Where it is, it says once, few, many or a class for expanded clones.

TRBJ2-5 | - | TRBV5-1 | - | TGCGCCAGCAGCACCTCCCCTCAGGGGTGGGAGACCCAGTACTTC | CASSTSPQGWETQYF
TRBJ2-7 | - | TRBV5-1 | TRBD1 | TGCGCCAGCAGCTTACAGGGGGCCTCCTACGAGCAGTACTTC | CASSLQGASYEQYF
TRBJ2-7 | - | TRBV12-5 | - | TGTGCTAGTGGTACACAGGGCTACGAGCAGTACTTC | CASGTQGYEQYF
TRBJ2-1 | - | TRBV15 | TRBD2 | TGTGCCACCAGCATTCTAGCGGGAGGGCCCGGGAATGAGCAGTTCTTC | CATSILAGGPGNEQFF
TRBJ1-2 | few | TRBV6-1 | - | TGTGCCAGCAGTGCAAGGACAGATAGATATGGCTACACCTTC | CASSARTDRYGYTF
TRBJ2-5 | - | TRBV4-1 | TRBD2 | TGCGCCAGCAGCCAAGGTTATAGTAGCGGGGAGACCCAGTACTTC | CASSQGYSSGETQYF
TRBJ2-7 | - | TRBV11-3 | - | TGTGCCAGCAGCTTAACTCACTCCTACGAGCAGTACTTC | CASSLTHSYEQYF
TRBJ2-6 | - | TRBV19 | - | TGTGCCAGTAGTATCCAGGGGTCTGGGGCCAACGTCCTGACTTTC | CASSIQGSGANVLTF
TRBJ2-7 | - | TRBV11-3 | - | TGTGCCAGCAGCTCCCCAAGCGGACTGCCTCCCTACGAGCAGTACTTC | CASSSPSGLPPYEQYF
TRBJ2-1 | - | TRBV5-1 | - | TGCGCCAGCAGCGACCGACAGTTGTCGCGGGGTGAGCAGTTCTTC | CASSDRQLSRGEQFF
TRBJ1-1 | - | TRBV12-5 | - | TGTGCTAGTGGTTTTTCCCAGGAAAGAGAAGCTTTCTTT | CASGFSQEREAFF
TRBJ2-3 | - | TRBV7-2 | TRBD2 | TGTGCCAGCAGCTTAGCGCCTCTAGCGGGTACAGATACGCAGTATTTT | CASSLAPLAGTDTQYF
TRBJ1-3 | few | TRBV18 | - | TGTGCCAGCTCACCACCGGGGAGAGAAAACACCATATATTTT | CASSPPGRENTIYF
TRBJ1-1 | - | TRBV7-3 | - | TGTGCCAGCAGCTTACTAACGTCAACTGAAGCTTTCTTT | CASSLLTSTEAFF
TRBJ1-2 | - | TRBV5-4 | TRBD1 | TGTGCCAGCAGCTCTAAGGACAGGGACTATGGCTACACCTTC | CASSSKDRDYGYTF
TRBJ1-2 | - | TRBV7-8 | - | TGTGCCAGCAGCTTACAGGGGCCGGCACCCTATGGCTACACCTTC | CASSLQGPAPYGYTF
TRBJ2-7 | - | TRBV7-2 | TRBD2 | TGTGCCAGCAGCTCTCGGGGGACTAGCGGGGAGTACGAGCAGTACTTC | CASSSRGTSGEYEQYF
TRBJ2-1 | - | TRBV7-9 | TRBD2 | TGTGCCAGCAGCACCAGACTAGCTGTCAATGAGCAGTTCTTC | CASSTRLAVNEQFF
TRBJ1-1 | - | TRBV19 | TRBD1 | TGTGCCAGTAGTATTCAGGGACAGGAATATGAAGCTTTCTTT | CASSIQGQEYEAFF
TRBJ1-6 | once | TRBV10-3 | TRBD1 | TGTGCCATCAGTGGTGACAGGGGCCGAGTCTCACCCCTCCACTTT | CAISGDRGRVSPLHF
TRBJ2-7 | - | TRBV7-6 | - | TGTGCCAGCAGCTTAGCAGGGGGCTACGAGCAGTACTTC | CASSLAGGYEQYF
TRBJ2-3 | - | TRBV5-1 | - | TGCGCCAGCAGCACGTCTACCGGGGGCACAGATACGCAGTATTTT | CASSTSTGGTDTQYF
TRBJ2-5 | - | TRBV7-9 | - | TGTGCCAGCAGCCAACAACAGGGGCGGGGGACCCAGTACTTC | CASSQQQGRGTQYF
TRBJ2-7 | - | TRBV19 | - | TGTGCCAGTAGTCTAAAGACAGGCCTCCGCTCCTACGAGCAGTACTTC | CASSLKTGLRSYEQYF
TRBJ1-2 | - | TRBV4-1 | TRBD1 | TGCGCCAGCAGCCAACCCCGACAGGGGGCGCGAGGTGGCTACACCTTC | CASSQPRQGARGGYTF
TRBJ1-5 | - | TRBV6-1 | TRBD1 | TGTGCCAGCAGTGAATCCGGGACAGGGGTTCAGCCCCAGCATTTT | CASSESGTGVQPQHF